Following are 6 T cell receptor beta chains from one sample sequenced in a study of CD8 T cells in Susac syndrome. The RNA, about 0.45 to 1 ug, was put through reverse transcription using random hexamers. TCRdb redid the calling of the immunoSEQ multiplex PCR reads with MiXCR, one entry per CDR3 protein. The sample contains some 180,000 distinct CDR3 sequences, 85% to 95% of which appear only once. Sequences were obtained from CD4+ T cells from PBMCs. These receptors all stem from a human donor in good health.

This rearrangement joins TRBV14 to TRBJ2-5; no definite D call. The CDR3 totals 14 residues. Per the germline V gene, CDR1 is SGHDN and CDR2 is FVKESK. V shed 2 bases and J shed 5 bases, with 12 bases lying between them. CDR3 DNA: TGTGCCAGCAGCCAACCCCCGGAGCAGGAGACCCAGTACTTC. This sequence encodes CASSQPPEQETQYF.

The J gene is TRBJ2-7, the V gene TRBV7-6, with a tentative D call TRBD2 (6 bases). Germline CDR1 and CDR2: SGHVS and FNYEAQ. The CDR3 sequence is 13 residues long. With 6 bases removed from V and 2 bases from J, the gap between germline ends came to 11 bases. CDR3 sequence reads: CASSRDFAYEQYF. The CDR3 DNA sequence: TGTGCCAGCAGTCGGGACTTTGCCTACGAGCAGTACTTC.

This clonotype was recorded once. CDR3 DNA sequence: TGCAGCGTTGTCAGGACGGGACTAGTAAACAATGAGCAGTTCTTC. Residues: CSVVRTGLVNNEQFF. This chain uses TRBV29-1 with TRBJ2-1, with 8 bases lining up with TRBD2. CDR1 SQVTM and CDR2 ANQGSEA come from the germline V gene. V gave up 4 bases and J gave up 5 bases; unmatched junction bases: 10. The CDR3 loop spans 15 amino acids.

The DNA of the CDR3 is TGCAGTGCTAGGATGACAGGGTCTGGGGCCAACGTCCTGACTTTC. Amino acid sequence: CSARMTGSGANVLTF. The genes are TRBV20-1 and TRBJ2-6; 7 positions agree with TRBD1. The CDR3 spans 15 residues. Germline CDR1 reads DFQATT; CDR2 reads SNEGSKA (reference sequence). J gave up 1 base and V 3 bases, and 3 bases lay outside the gene matches.

The rearrangement joins TRBV29-1 to TRBJ2-5; 11 nucleotides agree with TRBD2. Trimming removed 4 bases from V and 4 bases from J; junction bases left unmatched: 8. This CDR3 comprises 15 residues. CDR1 and CDR2 (germline): SQVTM, ANQGSEA. The CDR3 DNA is TGCAGCGTTGTCCCACTAGCGGGAGTGAGAGAGACCCAGTACTTC. Amino acid sequence: CSVVPLAGVRETQYF.

V and J are TRBV20-1 and TRBJ1-5; D perhaps matches TRBD1 (5 bases). CDR3 length: 14 amino acids. Germline lookup yields CDR1 DFQATT and CDR2 SNEGSKA (reference sequence). Trimming took off 1 base at V and 2 bases at J, with 9 bases between the two ends. CDR3: CSARAGIRNQPQHF. The CDR3 DNA sequence: TGCAGTGCTAGAGCAGGGATCCGCAATCAGCCCCAGCATTTT.